This T cell receptor beta chain was recovered during a study of prognosis after radiotherapy for stage I lung cancer. As for the study in general: Among the enrolled patients, fourteen had newly diagnosed primary stage I lung tumors, while five had oligometastatic NSCLC following surgical resection of the primary tumor.

The CDR3 runs to 15 residues. Unmatched junction bases numbered 4, after V lost 7 bases and J lost 0 bases. In germline, CDR1 is MNHGY, CDR2 SAAAGT. As concerns this clonotype: With a far larger clone one base away, a read error is the likely cause.

Genomic DNA was subjected to two-round multiplex PCR for amplification of TCR beta CDR3. Round one of PCR was performed, and it used primers specific to each TRBV and TRBJ gene. TCRdb ran MiXCR on the multiplex PCR reads and lists one entry per CDR3 protein. The data contain some 14,000 distinct CDR3 sequences, 25% to 30% of them singletons. The sequencing used PBMCs, collected before or after stereotactic body radiation therapy (not recorded which). The clonotype was recovered from a donor aged 50 or older with non-small cell lung cancer. The chain couples TRBV6-8 to TRBJ2-7; 12 bases match TRBD2. CDR3 region: CASIEGLAGSYEQYF. CDR3 nucleotide sequence: TGTGCCAGCATTGAGGGACTAGCGGGCTCCTACGAGCAGTACTTC.